The sequence of this T cell receptor beta chain was determined in a study of blood T cell repertoires in COVID-19. Study information: Material from acute and convalescent COVID-19 was sourced from the United States, Italy and Spain.

Seattle cases were enrolled at active infection and followed longitudinally. Method: immunoSEQ multiplex PCR; TCRdb's copy keeps in-frame clones and lacks some. Here the sample spans 120,000 to 150,000 clones, 70% to 90% being singletons. Sequenced material: peripheral blood. This clonotype was obtained from a woman aged 55-69 years with COVID-19, enrolled during active disease.

This CDR3 reads CASSRTINSYEQYF. CDR3 bases: TGTGCCAGCAGCAGAACTATTAACTCCTACGAGCAGTACTTC. The chain recombines TRBV3-1 (or the pseudogene TRBV3-2) with TRBJ2-7; no definite D call. This CDR3 is built from 14 residues. CDR1 is LGHDT and CDR2 is YNNKEL in the germline V gene (reference sequence). V lost 5 bases, J lost 0 bases, and 11 bases lay in between.